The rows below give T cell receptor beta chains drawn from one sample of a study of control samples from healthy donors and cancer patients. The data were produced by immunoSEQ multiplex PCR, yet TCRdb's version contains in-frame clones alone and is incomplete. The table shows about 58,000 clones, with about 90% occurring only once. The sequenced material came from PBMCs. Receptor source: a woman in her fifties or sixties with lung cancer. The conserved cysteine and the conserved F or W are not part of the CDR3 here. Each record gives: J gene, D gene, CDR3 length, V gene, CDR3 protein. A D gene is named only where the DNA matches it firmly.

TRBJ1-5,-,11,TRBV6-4,ASSQEEYQPQH
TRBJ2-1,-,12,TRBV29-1,SVEGGKGYNEQF
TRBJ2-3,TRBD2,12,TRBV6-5,ASRSGGATDTQY
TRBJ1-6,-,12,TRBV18,ASSRTATDSPLH
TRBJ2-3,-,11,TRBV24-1,ATSDGSTDTQY
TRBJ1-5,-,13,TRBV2,ASSYTGGSSQPQH
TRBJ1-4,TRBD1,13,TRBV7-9,ASSQIGQGVEKLF
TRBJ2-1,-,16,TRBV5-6,ASSFRGRGRLFYNEQF
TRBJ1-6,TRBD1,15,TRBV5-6,ASSLETDRTYNSPLH
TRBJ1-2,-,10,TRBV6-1,ASSETAYGYT
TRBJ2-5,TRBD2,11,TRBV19,ASSIVAGETQY
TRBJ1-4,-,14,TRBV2,ASRKDGGPGNEKLF
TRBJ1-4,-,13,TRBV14,ASSPGWATNEKLF
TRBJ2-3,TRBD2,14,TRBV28,ASTPVRAGGGDTQY
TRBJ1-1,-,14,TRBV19,ASSTLDLPRNTEAF
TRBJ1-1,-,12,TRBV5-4,ASSLETEDTEAF
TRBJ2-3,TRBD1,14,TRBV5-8,ASKPQQGAISGTQY
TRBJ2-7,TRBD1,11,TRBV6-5,ATSGTGVSEQY
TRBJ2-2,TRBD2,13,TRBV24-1,ATSTSGRLDGELF
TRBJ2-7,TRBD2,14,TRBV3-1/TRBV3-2,ASSQGGRRTSYEQY
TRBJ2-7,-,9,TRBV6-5,ATLLGYEQY
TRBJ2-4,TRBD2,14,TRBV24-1,ATSDASGGAKNIQY
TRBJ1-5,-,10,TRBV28,ASSLFGQPQH
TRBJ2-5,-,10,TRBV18,ASSPKIETQY
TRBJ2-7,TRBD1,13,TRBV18,ASSPSGTGGNEQY
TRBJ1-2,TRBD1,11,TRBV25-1,ASSPQTGVGYT